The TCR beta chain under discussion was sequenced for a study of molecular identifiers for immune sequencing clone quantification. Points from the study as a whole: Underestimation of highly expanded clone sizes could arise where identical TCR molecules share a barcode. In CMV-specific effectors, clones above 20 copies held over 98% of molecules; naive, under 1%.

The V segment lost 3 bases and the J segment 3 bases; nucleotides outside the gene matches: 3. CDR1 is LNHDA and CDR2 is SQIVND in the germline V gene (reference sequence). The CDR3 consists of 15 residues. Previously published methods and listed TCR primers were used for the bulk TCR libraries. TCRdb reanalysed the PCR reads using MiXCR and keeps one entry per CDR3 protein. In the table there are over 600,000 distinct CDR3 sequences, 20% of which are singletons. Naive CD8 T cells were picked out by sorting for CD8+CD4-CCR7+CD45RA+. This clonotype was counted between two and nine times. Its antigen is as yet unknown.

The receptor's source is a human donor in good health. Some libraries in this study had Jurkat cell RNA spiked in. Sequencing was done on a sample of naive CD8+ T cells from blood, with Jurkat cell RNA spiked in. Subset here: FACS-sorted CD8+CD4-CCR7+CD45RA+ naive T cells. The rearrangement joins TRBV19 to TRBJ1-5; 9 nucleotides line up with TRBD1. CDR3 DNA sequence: TGTGCCAGTAGTATTTGGGACAGGGACAATCAGCCCCAGCATTTT. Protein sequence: CASSIWDRDNQPQHF.